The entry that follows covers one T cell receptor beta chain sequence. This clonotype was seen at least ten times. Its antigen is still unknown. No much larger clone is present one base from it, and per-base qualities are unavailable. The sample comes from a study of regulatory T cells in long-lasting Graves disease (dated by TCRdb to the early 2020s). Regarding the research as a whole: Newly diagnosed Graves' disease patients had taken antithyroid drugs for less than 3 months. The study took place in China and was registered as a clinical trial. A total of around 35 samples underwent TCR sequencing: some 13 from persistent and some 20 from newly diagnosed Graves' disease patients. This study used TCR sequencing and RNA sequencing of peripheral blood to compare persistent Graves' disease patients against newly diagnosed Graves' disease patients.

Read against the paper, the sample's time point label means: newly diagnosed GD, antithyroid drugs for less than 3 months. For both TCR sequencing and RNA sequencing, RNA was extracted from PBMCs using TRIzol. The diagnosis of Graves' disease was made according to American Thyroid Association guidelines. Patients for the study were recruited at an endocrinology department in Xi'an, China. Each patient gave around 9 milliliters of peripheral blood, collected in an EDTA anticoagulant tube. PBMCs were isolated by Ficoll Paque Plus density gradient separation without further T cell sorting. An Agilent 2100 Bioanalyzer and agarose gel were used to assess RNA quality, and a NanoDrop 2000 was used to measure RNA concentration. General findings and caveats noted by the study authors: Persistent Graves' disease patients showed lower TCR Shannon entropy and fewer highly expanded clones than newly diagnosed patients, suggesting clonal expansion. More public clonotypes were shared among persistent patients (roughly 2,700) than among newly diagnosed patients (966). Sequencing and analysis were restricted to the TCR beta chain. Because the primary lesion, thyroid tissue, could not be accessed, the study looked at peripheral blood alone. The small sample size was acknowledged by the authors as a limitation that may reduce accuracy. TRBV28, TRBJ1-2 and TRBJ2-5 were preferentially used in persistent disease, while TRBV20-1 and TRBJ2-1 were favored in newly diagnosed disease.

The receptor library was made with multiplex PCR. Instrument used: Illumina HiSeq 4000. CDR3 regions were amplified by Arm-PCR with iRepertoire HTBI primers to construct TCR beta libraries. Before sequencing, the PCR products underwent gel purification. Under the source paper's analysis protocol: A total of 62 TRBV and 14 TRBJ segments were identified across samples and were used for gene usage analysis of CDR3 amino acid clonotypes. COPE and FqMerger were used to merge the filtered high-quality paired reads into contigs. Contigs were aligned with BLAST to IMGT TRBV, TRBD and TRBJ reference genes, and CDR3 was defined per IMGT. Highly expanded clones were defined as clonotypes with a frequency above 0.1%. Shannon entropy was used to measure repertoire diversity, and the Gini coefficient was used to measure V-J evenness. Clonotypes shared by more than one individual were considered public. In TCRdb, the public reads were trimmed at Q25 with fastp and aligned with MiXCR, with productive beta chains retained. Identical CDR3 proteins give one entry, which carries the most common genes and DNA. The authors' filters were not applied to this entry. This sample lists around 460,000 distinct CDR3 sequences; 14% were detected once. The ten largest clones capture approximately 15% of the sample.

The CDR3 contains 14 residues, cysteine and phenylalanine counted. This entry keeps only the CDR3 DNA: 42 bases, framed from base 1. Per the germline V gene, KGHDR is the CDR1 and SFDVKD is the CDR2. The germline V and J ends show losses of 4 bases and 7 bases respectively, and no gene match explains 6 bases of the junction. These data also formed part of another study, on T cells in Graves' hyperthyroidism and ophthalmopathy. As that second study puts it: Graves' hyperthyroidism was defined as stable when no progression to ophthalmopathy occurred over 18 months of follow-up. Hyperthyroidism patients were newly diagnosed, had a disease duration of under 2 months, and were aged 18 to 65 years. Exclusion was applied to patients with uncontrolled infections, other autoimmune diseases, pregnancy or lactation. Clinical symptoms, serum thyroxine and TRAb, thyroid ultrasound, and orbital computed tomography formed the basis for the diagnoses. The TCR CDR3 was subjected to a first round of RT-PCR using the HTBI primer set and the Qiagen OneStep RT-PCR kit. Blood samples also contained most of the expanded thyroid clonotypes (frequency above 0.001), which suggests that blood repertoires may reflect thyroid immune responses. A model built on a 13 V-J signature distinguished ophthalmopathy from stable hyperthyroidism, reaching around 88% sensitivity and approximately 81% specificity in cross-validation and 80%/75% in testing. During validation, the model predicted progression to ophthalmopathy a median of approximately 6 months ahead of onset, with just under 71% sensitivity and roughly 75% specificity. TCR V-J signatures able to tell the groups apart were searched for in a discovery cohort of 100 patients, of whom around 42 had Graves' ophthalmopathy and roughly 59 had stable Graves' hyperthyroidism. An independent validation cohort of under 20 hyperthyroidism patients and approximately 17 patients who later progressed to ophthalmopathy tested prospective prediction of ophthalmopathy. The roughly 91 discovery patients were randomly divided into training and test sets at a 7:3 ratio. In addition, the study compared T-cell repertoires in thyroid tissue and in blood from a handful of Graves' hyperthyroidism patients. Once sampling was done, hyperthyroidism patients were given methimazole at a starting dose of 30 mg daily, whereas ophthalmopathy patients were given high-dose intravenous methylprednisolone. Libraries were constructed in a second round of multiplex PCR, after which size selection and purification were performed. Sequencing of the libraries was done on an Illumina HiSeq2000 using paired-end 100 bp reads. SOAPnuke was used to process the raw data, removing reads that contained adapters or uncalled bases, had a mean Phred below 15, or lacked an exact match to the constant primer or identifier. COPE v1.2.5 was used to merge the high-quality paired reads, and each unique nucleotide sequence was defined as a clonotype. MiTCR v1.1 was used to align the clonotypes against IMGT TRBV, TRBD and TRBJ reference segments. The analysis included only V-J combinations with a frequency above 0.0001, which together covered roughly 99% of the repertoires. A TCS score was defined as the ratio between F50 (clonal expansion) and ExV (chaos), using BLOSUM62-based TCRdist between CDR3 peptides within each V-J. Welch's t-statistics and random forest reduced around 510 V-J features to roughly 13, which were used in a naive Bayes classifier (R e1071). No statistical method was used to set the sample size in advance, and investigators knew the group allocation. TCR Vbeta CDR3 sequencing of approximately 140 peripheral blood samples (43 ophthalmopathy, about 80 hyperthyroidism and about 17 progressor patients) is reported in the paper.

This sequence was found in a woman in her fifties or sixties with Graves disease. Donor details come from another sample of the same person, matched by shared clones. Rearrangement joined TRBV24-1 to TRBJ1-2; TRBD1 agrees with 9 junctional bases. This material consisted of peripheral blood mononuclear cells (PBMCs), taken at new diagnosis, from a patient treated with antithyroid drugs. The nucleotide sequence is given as TGTGCCACCAGTGACGGACAGGGGCACCTTGGCTACACCTTC. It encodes CATSDGQGHLGYTF.